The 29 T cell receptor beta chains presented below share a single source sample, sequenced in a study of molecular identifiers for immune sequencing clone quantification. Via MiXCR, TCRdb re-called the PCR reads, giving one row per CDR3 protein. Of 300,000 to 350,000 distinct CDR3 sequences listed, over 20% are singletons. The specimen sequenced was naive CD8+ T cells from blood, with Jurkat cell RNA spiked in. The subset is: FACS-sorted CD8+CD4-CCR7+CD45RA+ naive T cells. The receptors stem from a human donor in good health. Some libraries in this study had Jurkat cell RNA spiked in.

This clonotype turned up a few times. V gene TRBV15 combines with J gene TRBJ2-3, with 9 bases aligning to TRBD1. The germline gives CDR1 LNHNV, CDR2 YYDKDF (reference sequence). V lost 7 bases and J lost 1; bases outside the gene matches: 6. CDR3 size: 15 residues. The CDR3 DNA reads TGTGCCACCAAACAGGGGGCTATGGGCACAGATACGCAGTATTTT. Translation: CATKQGAMGTDTQYF.

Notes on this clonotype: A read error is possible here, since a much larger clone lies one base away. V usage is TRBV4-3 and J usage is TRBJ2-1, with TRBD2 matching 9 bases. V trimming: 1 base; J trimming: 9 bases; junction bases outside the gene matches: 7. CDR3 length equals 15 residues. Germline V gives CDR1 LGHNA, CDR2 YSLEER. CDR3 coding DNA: TGCGCCAGCAGCCAAGTAGCGGGAGTAGGGAGTGAGCAGTTCTTC. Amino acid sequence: CASSQVAGVGSEQFF.

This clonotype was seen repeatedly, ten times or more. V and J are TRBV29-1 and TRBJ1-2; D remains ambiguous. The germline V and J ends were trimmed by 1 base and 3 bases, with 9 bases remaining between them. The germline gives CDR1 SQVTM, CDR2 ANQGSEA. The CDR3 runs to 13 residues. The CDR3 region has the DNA TGCAGCGTTGAAGGGACCTTAGACTATGGCTACACCTTC. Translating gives CSVEGTLDYGYTF.

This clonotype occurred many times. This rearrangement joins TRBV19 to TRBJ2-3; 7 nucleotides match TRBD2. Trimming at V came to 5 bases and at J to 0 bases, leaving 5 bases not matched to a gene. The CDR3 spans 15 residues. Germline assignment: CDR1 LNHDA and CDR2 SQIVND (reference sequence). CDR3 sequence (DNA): TGTGCCAGTAGTGTAGCGGGCATGAGCACAGATACGCAGTATTTT. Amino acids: CASSVAGMSTDTQYF.

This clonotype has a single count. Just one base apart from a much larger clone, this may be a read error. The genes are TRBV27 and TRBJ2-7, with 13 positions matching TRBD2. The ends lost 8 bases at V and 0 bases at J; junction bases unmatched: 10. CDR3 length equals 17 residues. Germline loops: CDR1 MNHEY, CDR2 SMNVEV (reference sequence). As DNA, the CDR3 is TGTGCCAGCGGTGCCGGGACTAGCGGGACGAGCTCCTACGAGCAGTACTTC. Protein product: CASGAGTSGTSSYEQYF.

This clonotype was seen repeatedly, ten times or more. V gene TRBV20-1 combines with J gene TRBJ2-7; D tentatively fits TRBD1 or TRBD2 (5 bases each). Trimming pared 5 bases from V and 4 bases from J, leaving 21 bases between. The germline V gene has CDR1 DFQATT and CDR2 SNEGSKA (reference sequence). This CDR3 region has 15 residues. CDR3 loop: CSAGPPDLEGYEQYF. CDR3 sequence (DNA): TGCAGTGCTGGCCCACCGGACCTAGAGGGGTACGAGCAGTACTTC.

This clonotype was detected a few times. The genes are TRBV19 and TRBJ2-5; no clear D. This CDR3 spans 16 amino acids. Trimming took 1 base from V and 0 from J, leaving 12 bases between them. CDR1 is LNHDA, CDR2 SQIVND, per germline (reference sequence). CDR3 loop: CASSIGYSPDQETQYF. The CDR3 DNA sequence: TGTGCCAGTAGTATAGGCTATTCGCCGGACCAAGAGACCCAGTACTTC.

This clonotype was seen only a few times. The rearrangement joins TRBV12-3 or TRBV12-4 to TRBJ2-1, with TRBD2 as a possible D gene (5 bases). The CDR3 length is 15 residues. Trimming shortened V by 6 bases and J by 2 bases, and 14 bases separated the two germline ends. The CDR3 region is CASSPGLYTYNEQFF. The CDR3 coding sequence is TGTGCCAGCAGCCCCGGACTTTATACCTACAATGAGCAGTTCTTC.

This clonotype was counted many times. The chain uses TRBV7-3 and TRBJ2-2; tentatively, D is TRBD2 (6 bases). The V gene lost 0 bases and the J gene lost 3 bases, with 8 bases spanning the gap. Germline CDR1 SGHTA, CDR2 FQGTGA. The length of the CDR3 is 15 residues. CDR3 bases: TGTGCCAGCAGCTTAACTGGAGGGGACACCGGGGAGCTGTTTTTT. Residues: CASSLTGGDTGELFF.

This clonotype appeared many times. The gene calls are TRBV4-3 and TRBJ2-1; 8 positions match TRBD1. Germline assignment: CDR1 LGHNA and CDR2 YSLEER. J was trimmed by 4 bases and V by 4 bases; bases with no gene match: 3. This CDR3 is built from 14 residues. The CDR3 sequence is CASSPQGEYNEQFF. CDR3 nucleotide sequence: TGCGCCAGCAGCCCACAGGGGGAGTACAATGAGCAGTTCTTC.

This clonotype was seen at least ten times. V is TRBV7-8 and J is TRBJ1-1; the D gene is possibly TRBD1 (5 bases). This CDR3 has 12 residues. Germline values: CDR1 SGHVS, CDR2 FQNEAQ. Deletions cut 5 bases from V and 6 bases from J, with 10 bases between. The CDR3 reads CASSPDKAEAFF. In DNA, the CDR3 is TGTGCCAGCAGCCCGGACAAAGCTGAAGCTTTCTTT.

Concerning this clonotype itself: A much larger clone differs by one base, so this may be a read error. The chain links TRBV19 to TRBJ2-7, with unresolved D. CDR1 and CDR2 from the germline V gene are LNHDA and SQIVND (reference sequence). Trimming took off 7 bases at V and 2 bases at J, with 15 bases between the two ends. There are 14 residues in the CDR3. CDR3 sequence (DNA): TGTGCCAGTAATATTAGTGACCTCGCCTACGAGCAGTACTTC. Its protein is CASNISDLAYEQYF.

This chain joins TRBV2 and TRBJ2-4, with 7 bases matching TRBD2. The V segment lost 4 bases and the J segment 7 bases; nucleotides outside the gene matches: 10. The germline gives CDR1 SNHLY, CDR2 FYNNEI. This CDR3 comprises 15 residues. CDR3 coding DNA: TGTGCCAGCAGTGGGACACAGGCGGGGGTTAACATTCAGTACTTC. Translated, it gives CASSGTQAGVNIQYF.

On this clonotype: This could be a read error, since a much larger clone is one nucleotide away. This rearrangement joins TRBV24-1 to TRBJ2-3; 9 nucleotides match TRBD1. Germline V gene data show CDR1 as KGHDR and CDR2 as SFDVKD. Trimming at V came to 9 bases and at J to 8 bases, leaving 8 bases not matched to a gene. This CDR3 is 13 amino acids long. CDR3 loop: CATGQGSPCTQYF. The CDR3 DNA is TGTGCCACCGGACAGGGGAGCCCGTGTACGCAGTATTTT.

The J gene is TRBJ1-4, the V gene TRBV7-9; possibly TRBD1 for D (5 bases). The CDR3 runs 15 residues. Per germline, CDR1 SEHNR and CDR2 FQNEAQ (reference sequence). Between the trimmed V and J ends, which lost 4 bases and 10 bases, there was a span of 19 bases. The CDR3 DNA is TGTGCCAGCAGCTCCTGGGACGTAGCGGGGGGAAAACTGTTTTTT. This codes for CASSSWDVAGGKLFF.

CDR3 loop: CASSSPPGDAGGNEQFF. The DNA of the CDR3 is TGTGCCAGCAGCTCACCCCCGGGAGATGCGGGAGGAAATGAGCAGTTCTTC. The rearrangement joins TRBV3-1 to TRBJ2-1, with 8 bases identical to TRBD2. Trimming removed 5 bases from V and 7 bases from J; junction bases left unmatched: 16. Germline loops: CDR1 LGHDT, CDR2 YNNKEL (reference sequence). This CDR3 spans 17 amino acids.

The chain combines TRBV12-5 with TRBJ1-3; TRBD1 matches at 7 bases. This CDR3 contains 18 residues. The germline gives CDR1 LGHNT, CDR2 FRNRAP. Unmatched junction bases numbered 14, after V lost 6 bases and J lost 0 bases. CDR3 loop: CASGPNPGTASSGNTIYF. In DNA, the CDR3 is TGTGCTAGTGGCCCTAACCCTGGGACAGCCTCCTCTGGAAACACCATATATTTT.

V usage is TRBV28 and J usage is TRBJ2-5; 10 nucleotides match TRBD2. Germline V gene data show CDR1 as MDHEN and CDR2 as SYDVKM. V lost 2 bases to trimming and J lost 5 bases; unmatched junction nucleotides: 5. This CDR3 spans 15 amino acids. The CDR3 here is CASSLLAGEEETQYF. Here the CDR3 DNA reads TGTGCCAGCAGTTTACTAGCGGGAGAAGAGGAGACCCAGTACTTC.

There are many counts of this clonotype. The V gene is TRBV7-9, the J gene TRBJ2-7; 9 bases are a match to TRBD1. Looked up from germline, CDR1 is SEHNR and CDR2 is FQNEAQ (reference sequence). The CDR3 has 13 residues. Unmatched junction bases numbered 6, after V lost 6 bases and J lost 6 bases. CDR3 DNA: TGTGCCAGCAGTCGACAGGGGGAGCGCGAGCAGTACTTC. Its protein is CASSRQGEREQYF.

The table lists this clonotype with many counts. CDR3 amino acids: CASSEWAGMNTEAFF. CDR3 DNA sequence: TGCGCCAGCAGTGAGTGGGCGGGGATGAACACTGAAGCTTTCTTT. The chain recombines TRBV10-2 with TRBJ1-1; no definite D call. CDR1 is WSHSY and CDR2 is SAAADI in the germline V gene. CDR3 length: 15 residues. The V gene lost 1 base and the J gene lost 0 bases, with 9 bases spanning the gap.

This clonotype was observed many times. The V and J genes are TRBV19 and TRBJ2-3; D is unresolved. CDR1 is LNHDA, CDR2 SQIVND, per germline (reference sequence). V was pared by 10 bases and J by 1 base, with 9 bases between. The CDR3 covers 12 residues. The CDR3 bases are TGTGCCACCGGCTGGGGCACAGATACGCAGTATTTT. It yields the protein CATGWGTDTQYF. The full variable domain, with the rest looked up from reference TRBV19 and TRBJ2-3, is DGGITQSPKYLFRKEGQNVTLSCEQNLNHDAMYWYRQDPGQGLRLIYYSQIVNDFQKGDIAEGYSVSREKKESFPLTVTSAQKNPTAFYLCATGWGTDTQYFGPGTRLTVL.

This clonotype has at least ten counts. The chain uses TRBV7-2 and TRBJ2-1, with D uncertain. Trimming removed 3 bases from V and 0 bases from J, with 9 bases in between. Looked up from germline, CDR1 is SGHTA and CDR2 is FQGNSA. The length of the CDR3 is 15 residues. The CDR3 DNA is TGTGCCAGCAGCTTTGACTTGAGCTCCTACAATGAGCAGTTCTTC. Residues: CASSFDLSSYNEQFF.

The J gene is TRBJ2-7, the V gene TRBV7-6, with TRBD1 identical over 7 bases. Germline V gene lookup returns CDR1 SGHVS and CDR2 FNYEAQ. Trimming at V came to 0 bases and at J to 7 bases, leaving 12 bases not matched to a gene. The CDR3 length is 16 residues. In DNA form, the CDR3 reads TGTGCCAGCAGCTTAGCGCCGGCCCAAGGGGGCGCGGAGCAGTACTTC. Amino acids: CASSLAPAQGGAEQYF.

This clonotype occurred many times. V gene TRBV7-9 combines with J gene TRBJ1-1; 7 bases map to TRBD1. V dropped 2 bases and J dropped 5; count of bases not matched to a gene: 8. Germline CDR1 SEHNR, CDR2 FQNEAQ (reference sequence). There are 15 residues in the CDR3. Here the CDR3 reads CASSLIQGELTEAFF. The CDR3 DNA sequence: TGTGCCAGCAGCTTAATCCAGGGGGAATTAACTGAAGCTTTCTTT.

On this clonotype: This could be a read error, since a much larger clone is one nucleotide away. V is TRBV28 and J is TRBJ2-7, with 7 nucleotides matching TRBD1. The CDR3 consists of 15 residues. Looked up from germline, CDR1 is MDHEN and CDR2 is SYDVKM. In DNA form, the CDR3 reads TGTGCCAGCAGCCTGGGGACAGTTTACTCCTACAAGCAGTACTTC. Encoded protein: CASSLGTVYSYKQYF.

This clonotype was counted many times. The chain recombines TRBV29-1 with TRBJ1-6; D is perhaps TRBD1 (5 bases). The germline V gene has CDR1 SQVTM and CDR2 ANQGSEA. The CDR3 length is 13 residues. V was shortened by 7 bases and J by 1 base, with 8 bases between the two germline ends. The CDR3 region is CSEGASYNSPLHF. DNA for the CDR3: TGCAGCGAAGGGGCGTCCTATAATTCACCCCTCCACTTT.

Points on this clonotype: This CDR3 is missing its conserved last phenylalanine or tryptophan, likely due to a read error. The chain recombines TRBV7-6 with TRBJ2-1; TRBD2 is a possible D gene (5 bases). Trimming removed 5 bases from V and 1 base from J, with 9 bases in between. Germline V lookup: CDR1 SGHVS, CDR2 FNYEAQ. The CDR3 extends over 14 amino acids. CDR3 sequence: CASSSEGSYNEQFL. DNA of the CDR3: TGTGCCAGCAGCAGCGAGGGTTCCTACAATGAGCAGTTCCTC.

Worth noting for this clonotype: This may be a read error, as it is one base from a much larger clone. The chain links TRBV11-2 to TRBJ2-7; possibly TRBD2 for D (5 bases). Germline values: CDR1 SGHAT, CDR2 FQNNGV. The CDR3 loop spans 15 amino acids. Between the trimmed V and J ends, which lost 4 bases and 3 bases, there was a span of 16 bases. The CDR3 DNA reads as TGTGCCAGCAGCTCTTCCCGAGGGAGCTTCTACGAGCAGTACTTC. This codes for CASSSSRGSFYEQYF.

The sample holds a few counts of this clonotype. In nucleotides, the CDR3 is TGCAGCGTTAGGGACGGAGAGACCCAGTACTTC. Amino acid sequence: CSVRDGETQYF. V and J are TRBV29-1 and TRBJ2-5, with D perhaps assigned TRBD1 or TRBD2 (5 bases each). This CDR3 is built from 11 residues. Germline V gives CDR1 SQVTM, CDR2 ANQGSEA. V was pared by 5 bases and J by 4 bases, with 8 bases between.